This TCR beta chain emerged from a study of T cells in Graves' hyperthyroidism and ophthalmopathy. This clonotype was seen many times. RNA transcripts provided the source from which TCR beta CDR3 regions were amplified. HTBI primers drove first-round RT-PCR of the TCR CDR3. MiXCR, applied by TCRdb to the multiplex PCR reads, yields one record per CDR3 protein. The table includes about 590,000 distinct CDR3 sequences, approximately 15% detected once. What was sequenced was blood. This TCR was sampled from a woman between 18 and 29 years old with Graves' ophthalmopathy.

CDR3 nucleotide sequence: TGCAGTGCTAGCAGGACGGGCGGGGAGACCCAGTACTTC. Its translation is CSASRTGGETQYF. The chain links TRBV20-1 to TRBJ2-5, with D perhaps TRBD2 (5 bases). This CDR3 contains 13 residues. V dropped 3 bases and J dropped 5 bases, with 13 bases sitting between them. Germline V gene data show CDR1 as DFQATT and CDR2 as SNEGSKA (reference sequence).